The 10 T cell receptor beta chains below all came from one sample that was sequenced in a study of T cells in Graves' hyperthyroidism and ophthalmopathy. Template material for amplifying TCR beta CDR3 regions consisted of RNA transcripts. Initially, a first-round RT-PCR of the TCR CDR3 employed the HTBI primer set. A single record per CDR3 protein comes from TCRdb applying MiXCR to the multiplex PCR reads. The repertoire holds around 300,000 distinct CDR3 sequences, with roughly 22% as singletons. Sequencing input: blood. The receptor source for this set is a man younger than 45 with Graves' ophthalmopathy.

Ten or more counts support this clonotype. The J gene is TRBJ2-5, the V gene TRBV11-2, with 8 bases fitting TRBD1. After removal of 2 bases from V and 10 bases from J, the junction contained 9 bases not matched to a gene. From germline, CDR1 is SGHAT and CDR2 FQNNGV. This CDR3 is 14 amino acids long. CDR3 DNA sequence: TGTGCCAGCAGCTTAACCCCGGGACAGGAAAACCAGTACTTC. Translating it yields CASSLTPGQENQYF.

This clonotype was detected only a few times. This sequence joins TRBV7-3 and TRBJ2-1; 12 positions agree with TRBD2. V lost 4 bases to trimming and J lost 3 bases; unmatched junction nucleotides: 10. In germline, CDR1 is SGHTA, CDR2 FQGTGA. This CDR3 contains 18 residues. CDR3 coding DNA: TGTGCCAGCAGCTCTCTAGCGGGAGGGTATGGTTTCTACAATGAGCAGTTCTTC. Translated: CASSSLAGGYGFYNEQFF.

This chain joins TRBV6-5 and TRBJ1-2; 8 positions match TRBD1. The length of the CDR3 is 17 residues. The J segment lost 3 bases and the V segment lost 0 bases, leaving 9 bases of the junction unmatched. Germline V gene sequence: CDR1 MNHEY, CDR2 SVGAGI. CDR3 bases: TGTGCCAGCAGTTACTCCACAGGGGGGGTTTTATACTATGGCTACACCTTC. The encoded protein is CASSYSTGGVLYYGYTF.

This clonotype came up many times. The CDR3 sequence is CAWSVPGGSNQPQHF. Written as DNA, the CDR3 is TGTGCCTGGAGTGTACCGGGCGGTAGCAATCAGCCCCAGCATTTT. The chain joins TRBV30 to TRBJ1-5, with D hard to call. The CDR3 consists of 15 residues. Germline lookup yields CDR1 GTSNPN and CDR2 SVGIG (reference sequence). Trimming removed 0 bases at V and 0 bases at J, with 9 bases between.

The chain has TRBV5-5 and TRBJ2-7; D perhaps matches TRBD1 (5 bases). The V end lost 0 bases, the J end lost 2 bases, and 9 bases lay between the germline ends. The length of the CDR3 is 14 residues. In germline, CDR1 is SGHKS, CDR2 YYEKEE (reference sequence). The CDR3 nucleotides are TGTGCCAGCAGCTTGGTCCAGGGAACCTACGAGCAGTACTTC. Its translation: CASSLVQGTYEQYF.

This clonotype was picked up a small number of times. This chain uses TRBV2 with TRBJ2-7; the D gene is possibly TRBD1 (7 bases). The germline V and J ends were trimmed by 8 bases and 7 bases, with 15 bases remaining between them. CDR3 size: 12 residues. In germline, CDR1 is SNHLY, CDR2 FYNNEI. CDR3 coding DNA: TGTGCCAGCGGGGGGACAGCCCCAGAGCAGTACTTC. Residues: CASGGTAPEQYF.

The J gene is TRBJ2-7, the V gene TRBV5-1; 11 bases are a match to TRBD1. V lost 3 bases to trimming and J lost 7 bases; unmatched junction nucleotides: 6. The CDR3 runs to 14 residues. Germline CDR1 is SGHRS and CDR2 is YFSETQ. The CDR3 region is CASSSRTGGGEQYF. CDR3 in DNA: TGCGCCAGCAGCTCGAGGACAGGGGGCGGAGAGCAGTACTTC.

V usage is TRBV20-1 and J usage is TRBJ2-1, with D unclear. V lost 6 bases and J 4 bases, leaving 7 bases between the germline ends. The CDR3 has 11 residues. CDR1 and CDR2 (germline): DFQATT, SNEGSKA (reference sequence). CDR3 sequence: CSATYYNEQFF. For the CDR3, the DNA is TGCAGTGCCACGTATTACAATGAGCAGTTCTTC.

The chain uses TRBV28 and TRBJ2-3, with D maybe TRBD1 (6 bases). The CDR3 has 17 residues. V was trimmed by 3 bases and J by 3 bases, leaving 19 bases between them. The germline CDR1 and CDR2 sequences are MDHEN and SYDVKM. The CDR3 DNA sequence: TGTGCCAGCAGTTTTACCTCCTCCGGGACAAGGACAGATACGCAGTATTTT. Translating it yields CASSFTSSGTRTDTQYF.

The chain uses TRBV27 and TRBJ2-7, with 7 positions matching TRBD1. This CDR3 has 13 residues. The ends lost 6 bases at V and 3 bases at J; junction bases unmatched: 5. The V gene's germline CDR1 is MNHEY and CDR2 SMNVEV (reference sequence). CDR3 region: CASRFQGDYEQYF. Written as DNA, the CDR3 is TGTGCCAGCAGATTTCAGGGGGACTACGAGCAGTACTTC.